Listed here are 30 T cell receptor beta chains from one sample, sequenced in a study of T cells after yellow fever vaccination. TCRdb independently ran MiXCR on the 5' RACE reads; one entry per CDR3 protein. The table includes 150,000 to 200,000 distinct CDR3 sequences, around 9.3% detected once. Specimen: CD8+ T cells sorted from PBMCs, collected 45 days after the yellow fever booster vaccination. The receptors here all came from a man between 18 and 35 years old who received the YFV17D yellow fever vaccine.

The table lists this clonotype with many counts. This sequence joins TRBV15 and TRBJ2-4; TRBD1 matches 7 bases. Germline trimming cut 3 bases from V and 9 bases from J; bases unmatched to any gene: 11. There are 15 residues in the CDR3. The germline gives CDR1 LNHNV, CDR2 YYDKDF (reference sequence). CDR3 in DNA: TGTGCCACCAGCAGTTTACAGGGGTTGAGTAGCATTCAGTACTTC. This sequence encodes CATSSLQGLSSIQYF.

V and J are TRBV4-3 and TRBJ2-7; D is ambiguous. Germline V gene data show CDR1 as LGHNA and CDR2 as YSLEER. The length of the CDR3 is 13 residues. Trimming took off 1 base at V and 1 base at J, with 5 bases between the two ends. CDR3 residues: CASSQGASYEQYF. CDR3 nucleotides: TGCGCCAGCAGCCAAGGCGCATCCTACGAGCAGTACTTC.

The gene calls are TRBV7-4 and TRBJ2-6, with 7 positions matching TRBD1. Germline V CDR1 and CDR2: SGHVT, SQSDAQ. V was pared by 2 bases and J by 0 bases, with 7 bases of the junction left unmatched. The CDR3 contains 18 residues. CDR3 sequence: CASSLKTGVCSGANVLTF. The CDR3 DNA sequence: TGTGCCAGCAGCTTAAAAACAGGGGTCTGCTCTGGGGCCAACGTCCTGACTTTC.

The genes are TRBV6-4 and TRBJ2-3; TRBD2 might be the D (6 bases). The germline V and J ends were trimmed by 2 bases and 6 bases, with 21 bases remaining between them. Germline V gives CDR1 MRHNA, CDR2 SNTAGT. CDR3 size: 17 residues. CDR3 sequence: CASSDHERLGAPDTQYF. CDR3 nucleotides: TGTGCCAGCAGTGACCACGAAAGACTAGGAGCCCCTGATACGCAGTATTTT.

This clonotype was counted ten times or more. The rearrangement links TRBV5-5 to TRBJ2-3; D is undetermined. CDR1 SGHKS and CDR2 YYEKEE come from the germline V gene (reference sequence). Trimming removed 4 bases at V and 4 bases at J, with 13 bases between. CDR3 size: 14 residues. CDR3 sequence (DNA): TGTGCCAGCAGCCCCCCCGCCCGTTCAGATACGCAGTATTTT. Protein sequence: CASSPPARSDTQYF.

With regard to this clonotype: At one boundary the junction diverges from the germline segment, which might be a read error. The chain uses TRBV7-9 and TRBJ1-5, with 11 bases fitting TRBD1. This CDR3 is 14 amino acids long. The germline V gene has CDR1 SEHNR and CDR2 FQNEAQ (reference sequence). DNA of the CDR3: TGTGCCAGCAGCAGGACAGGGGGCAATCAGCCCCAGAATTTT. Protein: CASSRTGGNQPQNF. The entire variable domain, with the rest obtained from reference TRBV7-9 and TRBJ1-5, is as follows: DTGVSQNPRHKITKRGQNVTFRCDPISEHNRLYWYRQTLGQGPEFLTYFQNEAQLEKSRLLSDRFSAERPKGSFSTLEIQRTEQGDSAMYLCASSRTGGNQPQNFGDGTRLSIL.

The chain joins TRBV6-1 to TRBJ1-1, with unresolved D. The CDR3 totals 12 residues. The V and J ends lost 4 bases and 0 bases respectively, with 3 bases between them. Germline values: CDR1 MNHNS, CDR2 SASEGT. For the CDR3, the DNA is TGTGCCAGCAGTGTGTTGAACACTGAAGCTTTCTTT. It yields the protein CASSVLNTEAFF.

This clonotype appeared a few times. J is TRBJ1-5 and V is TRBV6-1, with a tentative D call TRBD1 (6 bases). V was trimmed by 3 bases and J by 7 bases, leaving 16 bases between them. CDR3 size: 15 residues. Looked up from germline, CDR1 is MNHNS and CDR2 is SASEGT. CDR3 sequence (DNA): TGTGCCAGCAGTGACCAGGGGCGGGGGTGGCAGCCCCAGCATTTT. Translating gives CASSDQGRGWQPQHF.

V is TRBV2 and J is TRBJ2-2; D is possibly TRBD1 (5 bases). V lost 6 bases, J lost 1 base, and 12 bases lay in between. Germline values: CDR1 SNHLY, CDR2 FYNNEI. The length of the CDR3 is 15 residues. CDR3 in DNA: TGTGCCAGCAGGGCCGGACACCTGAACACCGGGGAGCTGTTTTTT. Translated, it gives CASRAGHLNTGELFF.

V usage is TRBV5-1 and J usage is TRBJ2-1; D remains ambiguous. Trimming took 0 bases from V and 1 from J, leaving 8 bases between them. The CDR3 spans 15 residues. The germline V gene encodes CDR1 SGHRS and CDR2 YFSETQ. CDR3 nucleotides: TGCGCCAGCAGCTTGGCTTCGGGTTCCTACAATGAGCAGTTCTTC. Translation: CASSLASGSYNEQFF.

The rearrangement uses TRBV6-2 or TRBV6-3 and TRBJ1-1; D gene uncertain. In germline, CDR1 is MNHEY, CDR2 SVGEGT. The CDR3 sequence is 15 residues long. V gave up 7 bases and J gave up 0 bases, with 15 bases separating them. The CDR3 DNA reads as TGTGCCAGCACCCTCTCCGGGAGCCTGAACACTGAAGCTTTCTTT. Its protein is CASTLSGSLNTEAFF.

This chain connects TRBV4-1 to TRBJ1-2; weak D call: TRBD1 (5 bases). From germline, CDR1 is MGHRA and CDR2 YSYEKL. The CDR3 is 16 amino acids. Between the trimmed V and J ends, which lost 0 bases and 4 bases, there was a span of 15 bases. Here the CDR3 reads CASSQDFGGTGYGYTF. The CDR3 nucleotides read TGCGCCAGCAGCCAAGATTTCGGGGGGACGGGCTATGGCTACACCTTC.

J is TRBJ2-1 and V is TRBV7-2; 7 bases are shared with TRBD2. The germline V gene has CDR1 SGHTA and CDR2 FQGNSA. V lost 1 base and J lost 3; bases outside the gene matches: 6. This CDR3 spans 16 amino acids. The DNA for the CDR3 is TGTGCCAGCAGCTTAGAACCAGCGGGGATCTACAATGAGCAGTTCTTC. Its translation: CASSLEPAGIYNEQFF.

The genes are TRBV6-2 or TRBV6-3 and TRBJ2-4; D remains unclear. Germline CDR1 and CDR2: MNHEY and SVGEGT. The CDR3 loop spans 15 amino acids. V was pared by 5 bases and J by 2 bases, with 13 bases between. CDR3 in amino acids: CASSAAPGTKNIQYF. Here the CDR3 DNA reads TGTGCCAGCAGTGCTGCACCGGGTACCAAAAACATTCAGTACTTC.

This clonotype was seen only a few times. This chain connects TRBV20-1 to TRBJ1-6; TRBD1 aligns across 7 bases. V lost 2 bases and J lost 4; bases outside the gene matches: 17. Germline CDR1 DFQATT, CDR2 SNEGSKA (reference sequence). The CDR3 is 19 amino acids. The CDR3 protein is CSARPNRGPTDAYNSPLHF. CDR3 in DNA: TGCAGTGCTAGACCGAACAGGGGCCCCACTGACGCTTATAATTCACCCCTCCACTTT.

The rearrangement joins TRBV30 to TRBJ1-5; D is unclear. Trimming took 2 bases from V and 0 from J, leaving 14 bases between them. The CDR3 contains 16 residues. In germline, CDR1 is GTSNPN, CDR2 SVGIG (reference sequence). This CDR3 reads CAWSPRTAISNQPQHF. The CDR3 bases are TGTGCCTGGAGTCCCCGGACGGCCATTAGCAATCAGCCCCAGCATTTT.

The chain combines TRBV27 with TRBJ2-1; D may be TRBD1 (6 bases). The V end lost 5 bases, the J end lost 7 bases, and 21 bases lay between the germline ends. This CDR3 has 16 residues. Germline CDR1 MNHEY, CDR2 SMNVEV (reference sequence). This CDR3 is CASSHGAGEGWNEQFF. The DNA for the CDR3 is TGTGCCAGCAGTCACGGGGCAGGGGAAGGATGGAATGAGCAGTTCTTC.

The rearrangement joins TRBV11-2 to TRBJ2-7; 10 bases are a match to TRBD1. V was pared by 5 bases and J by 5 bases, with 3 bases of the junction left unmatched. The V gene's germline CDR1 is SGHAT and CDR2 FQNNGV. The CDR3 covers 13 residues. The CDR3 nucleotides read TGTGCCAGCAGCATGACAGGGGGCAACGAGCAGTACTTC. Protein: CASSMTGGNEQYF.

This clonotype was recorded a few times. The CDR3 loop is CASSPEGTDIDTQYF. In DNA form, the CDR3 reads TGCGCCAGCAGCCCGGAGGGGACAGATATAGATACGCAGTATTTT. This chain connects TRBV5-1 to TRBJ2-3, with D possibly being TRBD1 (7 bases). V was trimmed by 4 bases and J by 5 bases, leaving 17 bases between them. Germline V gives CDR1 SGHRS, CDR2 YFSETQ. The CDR3 runs 15 residues. Combining the CDR3 with reference TRBV5-1 and TRBJ2-3 gives the whole variable domain KAGVTQTPRYLIKTRGQQVTLSCSPISGHRSVSWYQQTPGQGLQFLFEYFSETQRNKGNFPGRFSGRQFSNSRSEMNVSTLELGDSALYLCASSPEGTDIDTQYFGPGTRLTVL.

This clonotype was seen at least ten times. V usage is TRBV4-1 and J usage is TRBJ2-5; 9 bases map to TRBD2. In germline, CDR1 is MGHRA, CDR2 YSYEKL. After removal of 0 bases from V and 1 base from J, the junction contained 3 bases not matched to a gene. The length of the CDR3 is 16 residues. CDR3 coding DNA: TGCGCCAGCAGCCAAGACCCAGCGGGGGGCCAAGAGACCCAGTACTTC. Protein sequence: CASSQDPAGGQETQYF.

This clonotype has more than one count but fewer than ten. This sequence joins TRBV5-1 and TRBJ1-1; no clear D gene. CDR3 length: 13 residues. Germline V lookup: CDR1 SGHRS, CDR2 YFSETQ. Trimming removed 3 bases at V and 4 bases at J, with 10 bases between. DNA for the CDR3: TGCGCCAGCAGCTATAAGAGGTTCACTGAAGCTTTCTTT. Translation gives CASSYKRFTEAFF.

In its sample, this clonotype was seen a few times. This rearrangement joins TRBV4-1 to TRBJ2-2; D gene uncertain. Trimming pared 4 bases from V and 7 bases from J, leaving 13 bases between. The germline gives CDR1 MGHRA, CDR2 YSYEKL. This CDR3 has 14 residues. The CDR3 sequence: CASSREKGLGELFF. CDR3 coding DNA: TGCGCCAGCAGCCGAGAGAAAGGGCTCGGGGAGCTGTTTTTT.

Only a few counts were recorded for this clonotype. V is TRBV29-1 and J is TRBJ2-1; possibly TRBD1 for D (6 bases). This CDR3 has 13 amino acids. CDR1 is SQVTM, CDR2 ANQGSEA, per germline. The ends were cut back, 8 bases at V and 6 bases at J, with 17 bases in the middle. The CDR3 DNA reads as TGCAGCATCGAACGGACAGAGACCAATGAGCAGTTCTTC. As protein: CSIERTETNEQFF.

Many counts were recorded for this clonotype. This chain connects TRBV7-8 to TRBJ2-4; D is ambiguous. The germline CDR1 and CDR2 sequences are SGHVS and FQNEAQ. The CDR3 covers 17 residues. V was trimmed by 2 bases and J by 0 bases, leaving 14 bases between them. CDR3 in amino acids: CASSLHPVSLAKNIQYF. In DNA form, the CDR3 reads TGTGCCAGCAGCTTACATCCTGTGTCTCTAGCCAAAAACATTCAGTACTTC.

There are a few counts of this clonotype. This chain's CDR3 is CSALADRDTGELFF. In DNA form, the CDR3 reads TGCAGTGCCCTGGCTGACAGGGACACCGGGGAGCTGTTTTTT. The rearrangement uses TRBV20-1 and TRBJ2-2; 7 bases are a match to TRBD1. CDR1 and CDR2 from the germline V gene are DFQATT and SNEGSKA (reference sequence). CDR3 size: 14 residues. The ends lost 6 bases at V and 3 bases at J; junction bases unmatched: 7.

CDR3 residues: CASSVTSGMSYNEQFF. For the CDR3, the DNA is TGCGCCAGCAGCGTAACTAGCGGGATGTCCTACAATGAGCAGTTCTTC. V is TRBV5-1 and J is TRBJ2-1, with 10 bases aligning to TRBD2. There are 16 residues in the CDR3. The germline V gene encodes CDR1 SGHRS and CDR2 YFSETQ. Trimming cost V 4 bases and J 1 base; bases outside gene matches: 5.

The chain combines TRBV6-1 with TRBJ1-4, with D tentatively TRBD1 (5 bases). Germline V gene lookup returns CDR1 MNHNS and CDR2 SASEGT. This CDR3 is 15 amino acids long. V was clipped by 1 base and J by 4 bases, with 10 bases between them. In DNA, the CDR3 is TGTGCCAGCAGTGAAGGGGACCGATATAATGAAAAACTGTTTTTT. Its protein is CASSEGDRYNEKLFF.

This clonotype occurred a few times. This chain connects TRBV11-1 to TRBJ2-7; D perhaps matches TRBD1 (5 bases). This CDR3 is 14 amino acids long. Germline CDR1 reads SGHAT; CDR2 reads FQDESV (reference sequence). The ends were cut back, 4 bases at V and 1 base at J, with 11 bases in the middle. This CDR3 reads CASSSTVESYEQYF. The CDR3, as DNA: TGTGCCAGCAGCTCGACAGTAGAGTCCTACGAGCAGTACTTC. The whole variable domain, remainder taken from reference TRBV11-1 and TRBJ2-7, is EAEVAQSPRYKITEKSQAVAFWCDPISGHATLYWYRQILGQGPELLVQFQDESVVDDSQLPKDRFSAERLKGVDSTLKIQPAELGDSAMYLCASSSTVESYEQYFGPGTRLTVT.

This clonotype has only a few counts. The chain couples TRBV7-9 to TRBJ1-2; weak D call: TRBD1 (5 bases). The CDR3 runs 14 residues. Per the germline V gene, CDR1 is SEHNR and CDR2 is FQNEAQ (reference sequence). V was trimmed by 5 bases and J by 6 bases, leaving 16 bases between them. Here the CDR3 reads CASSPSYGGHGYTF. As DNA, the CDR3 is TGTGCCAGCAGCCCAAGTTACGGGGGTCATGGCTACACCTTC.

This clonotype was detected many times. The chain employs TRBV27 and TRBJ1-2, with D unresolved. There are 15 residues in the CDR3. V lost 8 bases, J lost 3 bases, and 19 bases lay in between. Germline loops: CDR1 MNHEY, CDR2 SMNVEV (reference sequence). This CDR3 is CASCPTLGYYYGYTF. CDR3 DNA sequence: TGTGCCAGCTGTCCGACATTGGGGTACTACTATGGCTACACCTTC.